This T cell receptor (beta chain) was profiled in a study of OX40 agonist ivuxolimab in advanced cancers. Across the study: At 0.01 to 10 mg/kg, ivuxolimab was administered intravenously to patients every 2 weeks. The mean age was roughly 60 years, ranging from 23 to 79, with over 70% of participants male. Antecedent anti-PD-1, anti-PD-L1 or anti-CTLA-4 therapy was permissible, with 30% to 50% having received some.

V lost 1 base and J lost 0; bases outside the gene matches: 14. The CDR3 runs 19 residues. Germline V CDR1 and CDR2: ENHRY, SYGVKD. TCRdb's table, derived via immunoSEQ multiplex PCR, lists solely in-frame clones and lacks some. The repertoire has some 46,000 clones, 88% of them found once; the top ten carry more than 15%. Prior autoimmune disease or systemic immunosuppression barred patients. Sequenced here: CD4+ or CD8+ T cells sorted from blood, sampled in a trial of the OX40 agonist ivuxolimab. This TCR was recovered from an adult with an advanced solid tumor such as melanoma, head and neck, liver or kidney cancer. The chain carries TRBV10-3 and TRBJ1-1, with 7 positions matching TRBD1. The CDR3 reads CAISELGGQSLVLNTEAFF. The CDR3 DNA sequence: TGTGCCATCAGTGAGTTGGGGGGACAGTCTCTCGTCCTGAACACTGAAGCTTTCTTT.